These 13 T cell receptor beta chains share one sample of origin, sequenced in a study of CD8 T cells in Susac syndrome (dated by TCRdb to the late 2010s). Library preparation used the immunoSEQ multiplex PCR assay. RNA was extracted using the RNeasy kit, and about 0.45 to 1 ug of the RNA was reverse transcribed with random hexamers. The public reads were reanalyzed by TCRdb: fastp trimming at Q25, MiXCR alignment, in-frame beta chains only. Each entry is one CDR3 protein sequence, shown with its most common DNA and genes. The sample has roughly 200,000 distinct CDR3 sequences on record, approximately 95% of them singletons. Approximately 0.094% of the sample lies in the top ten. The sample consisted of CD4+ T cells from PBMCs. The receptors here all came from a human donor in good health.

The CDR3 sequence: CATSREASTGELFF. The CDR3 coding sequence is TGTGCCACCAGCAGAGAAGCGAGCACCGGGGAGCTGTTTTTT. V gene TRBV15 combines with J gene TRBJ2-2; D is undetermined. Per germline, CDR1 LNHNV and CDR2 YYDKDF (reference sequence). This CDR3 comprises 14 residues. Trimming took 0 bases from V and 4 from J, leaving 6 bases between them.

The genes are TRBV29-1 and TRBJ2-5, with 9 bases matching TRBD1. CDR3 length: 16 residues. After removal of 4 bases from V and 2 bases from J, the junction contained 11 bases not matched to a gene. Germline values: CDR1 SQVTM, CDR2 ANQGSEA. The chain's CDR3 is CSVARTGVGGQETQYF. The CDR3 coding sequence is TGCAGCGTTGCGAGGACAGGGGTCGGTGGGCAAGAGACCCAGTACTTC.

The chain couples TRBV29-1 to TRBJ2-3; 7 bases are shared with TRBD2. From germline, CDR1 is SQVTM and CDR2 ANQGSEA. V shed 3 bases, J shed 2 bases, and the junction held 8 bases outside the gene matches. This CDR3 has 15 residues. The DNA for the CDR3 is TGCAGCGTTGATGGGACTACGTTTAACACAGATACGCAGTATTTT. Translated: CSVDGTTFNTDTQYF.

This clonotype has only one observation. V and J are TRBV19 and TRBJ1-2; D remains ambiguous. Germline V gene lookup returns CDR1 LNHDA and CDR2 SQIVND (reference sequence). The length of the CDR3 is 16 residues. The germline V and J ends were trimmed by 5 bases and 0 bases, with 16 bases remaining between them. The CDR3 nucleotides read TGTGCCAGTAGTGATGGCAGCACAACAGCTAACTATGGCTACACCTTC. It translates to CASSDGSTTANYGYTF.

The chain employs TRBV5-4 and TRBJ2-5, with 9 nucleotides matching TRBD1. The CDR3 has 15 residues. CDR1 is SGHNT, CDR2 YYREEE, per germline (reference sequence). Trimming removed 2 bases from V and 4 bases from J; junction bases left unmatched: 6. This CDR3 is CASSFNRGLRETQYF. For the CDR3, the DNA is TGTGCCAGCAGCTTTAACAGGGGGCTAAGAGAGACCCAGTACTTC.

The chain has TRBV7-9 and TRBJ2-3; tentative D call: TRBD2 (6 bases). The CDR3 sequence is 17 residues long. Germline V lookup: CDR1 SEHNR, CDR2 FQNEAQ (reference sequence). V lost 5 bases to trimming and J lost 2 bases, with 20 bases between them. CDR3 DNA sequence: TGTGCCAGCAGCCGGGCGGTGCGGGGAAGTGACACAGATACGCAGTATTTT. This gives the protein CASSRAVRGSDTDTQYF.

V gene TRBV24-1 combines with J gene TRBJ2-1, with 7 bases aligning to TRBD1. The germline gives CDR1 KGHDR, CDR2 SFDVKD. This CDR3 has 16 amino acids. With 3 bases clipped from V and 5 bases from J, the junction kept 9 bases outside the gene matches. CDR3 sequence reads: CATSDPKPGTDNEQFF. CDR3 sequence (DNA): TGTGCCACCAGTGATCCCAAACCCGGGACAGACAATGAGCAGTTCTTC.

The chain has TRBV20-1 and TRBJ2-5; D gene ambiguous. Germline-derived CDR1 and CDR2 are DFQATT and SNEGSKA (reference sequence). V was shortened by 6 bases and J by 4 bases, with 12 bases between the two germline ends. The CDR3 length is 12 residues. The CDR3 sequence is CSAPAAGETQYF. The CDR3, as DNA: TGCAGTGCCCCCGCGGCAGGAGAGACCCAGTACTTC.

This sequence joins TRBV6-6 and TRBJ2-1, with 15 bases identical to TRBD2. This CDR3 is built from 15 residues. V trimming: 6 bases; J trimming: 4 bases; junction bases outside the gene matches: 1. Germline CDR1 and CDR2: MNHNY and SVGAGI (reference sequence). The CDR3 protein is CASRGLAGGYNEQFF. Here the CDR3 DNA reads TGTGCCAGCAGGGGACTAGCGGGAGGTTACAATGAGCAGTTCTTC.

The chain is built from TRBV6-1 and TRBJ2-2, with D perhaps TRBD2 (6 bases). Per germline, CDR1 MNHNS and CDR2 SASEGT. The V and J ends lost 6 bases and 6 bases respectively, with 11 bases between them. This CDR3 spans 13 amino acids. CDR3 DNA sequence: TGTGCCAGCAGAAGAGGGGAGGCCGGGGAGCTGTTTTTT. It is translated as CASRRGEAGELFF.

This sequence joins TRBV12-3 or TRBV12-4 and TRBJ2-7; 12 bases are shared with TRBD2. The CDR3 has 13 amino acids. Losses at the gene ends were 6 bases for V and 7 bases for J; bases not matched to a gene: 4. In DNA form, the CDR3 reads TGTGCCAGCAGCCGCGGACTAGCGGGAGAGCAGTACGTC. Its protein is CASSRGLAGEQYV.

The chain couples TRBV20-1 to TRBJ2-5, with 7 positions matching TRBD2. The J segment lost 5 bases and the V segment lost 5 bases, leaving 8 bases of the junction unmatched. Germline V gene sequence: CDR1 DFQATT, CDR2 SNEGSKA (reference sequence). This CDR3 is built from 13 residues. The CDR3 loop is CSAPSGGFETQYF. The CDR3 bases are TGCAGTGCTCCCTCGGGGGGATTTGAGACCCAGTACTTC.

The chain combines TRBV7-2 with TRBJ2-3, with 11 bases fitting TRBD2. V lost 1 base and J lost 4; bases outside the gene matches: 7. Germline CDR1 and CDR2: SGHTA and FQGNSA. The CDR3 contains 17 residues. The CDR3 DNA reads TGTGCCAGCAGCTTAGTCCTAGCGGGGGGCGGGCCAGATACGCAGTATTTT. It yields the protein CASSLVLAGGGPDTQYF.